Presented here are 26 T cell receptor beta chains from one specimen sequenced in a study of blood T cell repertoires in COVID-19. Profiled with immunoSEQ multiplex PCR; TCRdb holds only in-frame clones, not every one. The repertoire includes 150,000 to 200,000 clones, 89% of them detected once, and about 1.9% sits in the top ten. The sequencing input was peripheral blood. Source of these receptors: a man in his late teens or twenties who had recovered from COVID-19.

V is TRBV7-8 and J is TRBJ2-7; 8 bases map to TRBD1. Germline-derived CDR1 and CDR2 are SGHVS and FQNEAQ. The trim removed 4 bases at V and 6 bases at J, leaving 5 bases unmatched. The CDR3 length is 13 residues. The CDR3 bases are TGTGCCAGCAGCTCGGGACAGGTCGGCGAGCAGTACTTC. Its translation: CASSSGQVGEQYF. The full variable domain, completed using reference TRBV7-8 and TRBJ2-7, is GAGVSQSPRYKVAKRGQDVALRCDPISGHVSLFWYQQALGQGPEFLTYFQNEAQLDKSGLPSDRFFAERPEGSVSTLKIQRTQQEDSAVYLCASSSGQVGEQYFGPGTRLTVT.

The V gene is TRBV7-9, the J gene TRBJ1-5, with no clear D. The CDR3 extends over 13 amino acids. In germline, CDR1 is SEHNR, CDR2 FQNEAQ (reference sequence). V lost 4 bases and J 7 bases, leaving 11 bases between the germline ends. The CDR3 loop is CASSSRSAQPQHF. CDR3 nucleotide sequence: TGTGCCAGCAGCTCCAGAAGCGCCCAGCCCCAGCATTTT.

The DNA of the CDR3 is TGTGCCAGCTCACCACAGACAGAACCTTCTAACTATGGCTACACCTTC. This sequence encodes CASSPQTEPSNYGYTF. The chain has TRBV18 and TRBJ1-2; D is possibly TRBD1 (5 bases). The CDR3 has 16 amino acids. Germline V gene lookup returns CDR1 KGHSH and CDR2 LQKENI. V shed 1 base and J shed 0 bases, with 12 bases lying between them.

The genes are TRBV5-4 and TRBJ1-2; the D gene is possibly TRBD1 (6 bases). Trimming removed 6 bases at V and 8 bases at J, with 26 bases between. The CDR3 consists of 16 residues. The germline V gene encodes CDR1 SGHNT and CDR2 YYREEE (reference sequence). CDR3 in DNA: TGTGCCAGCACCCTGGGGGGGCCCGCTGGGGGTTACGGCTACACCTTC. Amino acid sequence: CASTLGGPAGGYGYTF.

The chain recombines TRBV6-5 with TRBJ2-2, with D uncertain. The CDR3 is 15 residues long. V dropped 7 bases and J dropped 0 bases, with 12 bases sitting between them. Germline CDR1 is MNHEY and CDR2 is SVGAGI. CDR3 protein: CASNGLAANTGELFF. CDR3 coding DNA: TGTGCCAGCAATGGTCTGGCGGCGAACACCGGGGAGCTGTTTTTT.

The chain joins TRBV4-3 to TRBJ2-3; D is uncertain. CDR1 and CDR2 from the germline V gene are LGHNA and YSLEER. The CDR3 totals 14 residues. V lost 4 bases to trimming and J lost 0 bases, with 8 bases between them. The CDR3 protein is CASSLSWSTDTQYF. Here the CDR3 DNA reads TGCGCCAGCAGCCTGAGTTGGAGCACAGATACGCAGTATTTT.

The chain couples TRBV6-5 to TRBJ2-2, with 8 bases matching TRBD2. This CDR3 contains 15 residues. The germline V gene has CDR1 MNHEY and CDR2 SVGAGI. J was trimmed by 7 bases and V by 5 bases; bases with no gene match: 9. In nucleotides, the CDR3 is TGTGCCAGCAGTCGAGAAGCGGGAGTAAGCGGGGAGCTGTTTTTT. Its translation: CASSREAGVSGELFF.

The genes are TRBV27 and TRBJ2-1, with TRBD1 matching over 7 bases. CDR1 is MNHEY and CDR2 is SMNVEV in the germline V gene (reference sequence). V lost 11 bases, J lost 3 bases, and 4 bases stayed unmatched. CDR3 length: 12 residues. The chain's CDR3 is CACWDSYNEQFF. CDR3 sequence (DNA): TGTGCCTGTTGGGACAGCTACAATGAGCAGTTCTTC.

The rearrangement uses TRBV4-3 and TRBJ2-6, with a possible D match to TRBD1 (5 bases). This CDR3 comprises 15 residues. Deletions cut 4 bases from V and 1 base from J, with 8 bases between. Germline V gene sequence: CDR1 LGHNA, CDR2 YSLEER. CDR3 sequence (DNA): TGCGCCAGCAGCCGCCAGGGTTCTGGGGCCAACGTCCTGACTTTC. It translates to CASSRQGSGANVLTF.

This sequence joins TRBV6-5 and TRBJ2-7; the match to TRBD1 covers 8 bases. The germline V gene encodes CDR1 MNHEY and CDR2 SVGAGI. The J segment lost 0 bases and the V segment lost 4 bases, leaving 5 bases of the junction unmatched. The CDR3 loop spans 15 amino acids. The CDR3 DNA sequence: TGTGCCAGCAGTTTCGGACAGGGTAGCTCCTACGAGCAGTACTTC. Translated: CASSFGQGSSYEQYF.

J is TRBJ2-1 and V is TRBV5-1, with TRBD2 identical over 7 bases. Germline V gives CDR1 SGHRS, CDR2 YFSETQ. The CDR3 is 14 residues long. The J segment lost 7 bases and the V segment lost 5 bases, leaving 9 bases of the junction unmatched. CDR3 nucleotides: TGCGCCAGCAGGGCGGGGGAGTTGGGGAATGAGCAGTTCTTC. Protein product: CASRAGELGNEQFF.

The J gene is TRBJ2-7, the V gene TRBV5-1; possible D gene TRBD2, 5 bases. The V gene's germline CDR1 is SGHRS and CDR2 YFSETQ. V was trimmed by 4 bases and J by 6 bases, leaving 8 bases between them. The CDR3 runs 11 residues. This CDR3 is CASSRSGEQYF. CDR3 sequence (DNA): TGCGCCAGCAGCCGAAGCGGCGAGCAGTACTTC.

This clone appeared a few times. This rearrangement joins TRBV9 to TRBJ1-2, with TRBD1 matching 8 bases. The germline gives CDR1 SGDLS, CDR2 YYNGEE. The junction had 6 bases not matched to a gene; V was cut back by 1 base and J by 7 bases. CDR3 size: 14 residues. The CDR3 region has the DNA TGTGCCAGCAGCGTAAGCCAGGGGGCGCGTGGCTACACCTTC. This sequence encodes CASSVSQGARGYTF.

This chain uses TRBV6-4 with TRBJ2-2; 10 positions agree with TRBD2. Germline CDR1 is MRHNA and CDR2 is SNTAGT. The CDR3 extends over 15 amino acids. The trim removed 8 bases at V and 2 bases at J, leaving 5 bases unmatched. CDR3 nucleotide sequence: TGTGCCAGCGGAGAACTAGCGGGAAACACCGGGGAGCTGTTTTTT. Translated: CASGELAGNTGELFF.

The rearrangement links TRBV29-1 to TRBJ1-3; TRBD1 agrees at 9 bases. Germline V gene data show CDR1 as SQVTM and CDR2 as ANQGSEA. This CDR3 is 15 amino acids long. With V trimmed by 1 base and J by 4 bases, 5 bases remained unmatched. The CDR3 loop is CSVEGGGTGGNTIYF. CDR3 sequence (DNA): TGCAGCGTTGAAGGCGGGGGGACAGGGGGAAACACCATATATTTT.

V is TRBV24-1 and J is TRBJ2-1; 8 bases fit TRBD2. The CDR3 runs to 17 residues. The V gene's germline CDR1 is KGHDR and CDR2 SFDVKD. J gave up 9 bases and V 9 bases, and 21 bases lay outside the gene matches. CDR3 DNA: TGTGCCACCGATCCCTGGAGACTAGCGATATGGTTCAGTGAGCAGTTCTTC. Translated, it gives CATDPWRLAIWFSEQFF.

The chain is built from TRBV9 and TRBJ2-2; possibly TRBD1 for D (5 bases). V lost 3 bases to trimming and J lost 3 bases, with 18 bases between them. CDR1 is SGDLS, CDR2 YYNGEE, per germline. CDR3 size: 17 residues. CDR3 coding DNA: TGTGCCAGCAGCGCCAATCTCAGGGTGCAGGACACCGGGGAGCTGTTTTTT. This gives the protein CASSANLRVQDTGELFF.

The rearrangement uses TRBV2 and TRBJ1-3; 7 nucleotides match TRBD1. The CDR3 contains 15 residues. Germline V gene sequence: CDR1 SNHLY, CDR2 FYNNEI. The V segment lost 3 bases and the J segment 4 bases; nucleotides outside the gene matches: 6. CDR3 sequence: CASSERDSLGNTIYF. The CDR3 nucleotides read TGTGCCAGCAGTGAGCGGGACAGCCTAGGAAACACCATATATTTT.

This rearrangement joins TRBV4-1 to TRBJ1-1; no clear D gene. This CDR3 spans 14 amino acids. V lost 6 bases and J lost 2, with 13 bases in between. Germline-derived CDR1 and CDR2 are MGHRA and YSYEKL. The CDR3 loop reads CASSPLRLNTEAFF. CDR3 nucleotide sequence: TGCGCCAGCAGTCCCCTTCGTCTTAACACTGAAGCTTTCTTT.

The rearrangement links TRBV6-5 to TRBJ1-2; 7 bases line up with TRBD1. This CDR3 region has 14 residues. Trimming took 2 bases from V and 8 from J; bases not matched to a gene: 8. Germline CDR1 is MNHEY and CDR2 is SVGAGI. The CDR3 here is CASSYDWQGGGYTF. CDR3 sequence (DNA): TGTGCCAGCAGTTACGATTGGCAGGGGGGAGGCTACACCTTC.

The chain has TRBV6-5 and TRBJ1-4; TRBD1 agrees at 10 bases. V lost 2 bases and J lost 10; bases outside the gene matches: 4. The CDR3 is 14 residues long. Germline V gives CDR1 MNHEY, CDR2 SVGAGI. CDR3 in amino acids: CASSYRTGGGKLFF. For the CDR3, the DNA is TGTGCCAGCAGTTACCGGACAGGGGGAGGAAAACTGTTTTTT.

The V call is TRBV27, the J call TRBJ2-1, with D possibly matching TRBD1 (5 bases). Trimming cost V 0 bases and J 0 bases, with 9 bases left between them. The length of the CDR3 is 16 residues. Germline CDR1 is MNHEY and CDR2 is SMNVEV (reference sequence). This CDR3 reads CASSLSGQSSYNEQFF. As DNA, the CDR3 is TGTGCCAGCAGTTTATCTGGACAAAGCTCCTACAATGAGCAGTTCTTC.

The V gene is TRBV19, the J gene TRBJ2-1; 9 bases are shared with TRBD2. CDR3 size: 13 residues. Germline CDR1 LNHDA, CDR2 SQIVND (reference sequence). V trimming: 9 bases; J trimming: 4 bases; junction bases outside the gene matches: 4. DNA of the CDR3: TGTGCCAGCACGGGACTAGCTTACAATGAGCAGTTCTTC. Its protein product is CASTGLAYNEQFF.

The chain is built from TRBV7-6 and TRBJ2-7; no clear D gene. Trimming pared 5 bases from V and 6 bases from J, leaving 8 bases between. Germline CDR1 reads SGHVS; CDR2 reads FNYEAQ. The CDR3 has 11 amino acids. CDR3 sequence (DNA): TGTGCCAGCAGCGCCCGTAGCGAGCAGTACTTC. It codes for CASSARSEQYF.

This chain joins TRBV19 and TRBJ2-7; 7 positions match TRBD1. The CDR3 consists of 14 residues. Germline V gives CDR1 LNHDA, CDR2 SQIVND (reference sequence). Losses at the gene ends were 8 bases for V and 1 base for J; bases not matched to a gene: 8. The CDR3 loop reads CASRRDSPSYEQYF. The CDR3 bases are TGTGCCAGTCGCAGGGACAGCCCATCCTACGAGCAGTACTTC.

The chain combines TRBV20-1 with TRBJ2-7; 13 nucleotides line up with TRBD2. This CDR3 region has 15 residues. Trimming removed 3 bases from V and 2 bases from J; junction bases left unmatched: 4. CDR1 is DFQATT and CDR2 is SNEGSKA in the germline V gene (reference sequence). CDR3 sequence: CSASFGTSGAYEQYF. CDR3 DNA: TGCAGTGCTAGTTTTGGGACTAGCGGGGCCTACGAGCAGTACTTC.